This is a list of T cell receptor beta chains from one sample in a study of blood T cell repertoires in COVID-19. Produced via immunoSEQ multiplex PCR; TCRdb's table is partial and in-frame only. Of some 40,000 clones detected, about two thirds appear once; the ten largest clones hold 6.2%. Sequenced input: peripheral blood. The receptors were gathered from a man older than 75 with acute or convalescent COVID-19. The CDR3 runs from the conserved cysteine through the conserved F or W.

TRBV4-1,TRBJ2-2,CASSLQGADTGELFF
TRBV3-1/TRBV3-2,TRBJ2-3,CASSQGALGTDTQYF
TRBV6-5,TRBJ2-7,CASSFTGGASYEQYF
TRBV9,TRBJ2-3,CASSVLAGGADTQYF
TRBV3-1/TRBV3-2,TRBJ2-7,CATAGGASYEQYF
TRBV18,TRBJ2-4,CASSPLDSSLGQYF
TRBV10-3,TRBJ2-7,CAISEQTSGSKYEQYF
TRBV11-3,TRBJ2-7,CASSGGAYQYF
TRBV5-4,TRBJ1-2,CASSFRDRARYGYTF
TRBV11-1,TRBJ1-6,CASSPGPNRGSPLHF
TRBV7-3,TRBJ1-1,CASSSDRGSEAFF
TRBV18,TRBJ2-7,CASSPQLPGTDLPLYEQYF
TRBV19,TRBJ2-4,CASSDLGLAGVVKNIQYF
TRBV19,TRBJ1-1,CASSIGNGHPNTEAFF
TRBV15,TRBJ2-1,CATSRDLRGGRLVYEQFF
TRBV30,TRBJ2-3,CAWKFGGTSTDTQYF
TRBV6-1,TRBJ1-2,CASSESTGSGGYTF
TRBV11-3,TRBJ2-3,CASSPLAGDTQYF
TRBV30,TRBJ2-7,CAWSSRTRGNEQYF
TRBV7-2,TRBJ2-5,CASSPLAGGPGETQYF